This is a list of T cell receptor beta chains from one sample in a study of blood T cells in healthy people across ages. MiXCR, applied by TCRdb to the 5' RACE reads, yields one record per CDR3 protein. The sample has some 700,000 distinct CDR3 sequences; roughly 45% are singletons. The sequencing sample was made of blood. Source of these receptors: a woman aged 55-70 years in good health. Each CDR3 is given with its conserved first and last residue. D genes are given only for firm matches. Size tells how often a clone was seen (once, few, many) or the class of an expanded clone, and some rows leave it out.

d_call,j_call,v_call,clone_size,cdr3_aa,cdr3_nt
NA,TRBJ2-1,TRBV6-1,few,CASSPKGGGHNLLYNEQFF,TGTGCCAGCAGCCCCAAAGGGGGGGGCCACAACCTCCTATACAATGAGCAGTTCTTC
NA,TRBJ2-7,TRBV29-1,NA,CSAPGQSPYEQYF,TGCAGCGCTCCAGGACAGAGTCCCTACGAGCAGTACTTC
NA,TRBJ1-1,TRBV7-9,few,CASSQGLGHEAFF,TGTGCCAGCAGCCAGGGGTTGGGACACGAAGCTTTCTTT
NA,TRBJ2-1,TRBV12-3/TRBV12-4,few,CASSPRRASNEQFF,TGTGCCAGCAGTCCCCGCCGTGCGAGCAATGAGCAGTTCTTC
TRBD2,TRBJ2-7,TRBV7-2,NA,CASSLAPASGRTGAYEQYF,TGTGCCAGCAGCTTAGCGCCAGCTAGCGGGAGGACCGGTGCGTACGAGCAGTACTTC
TRBD1,TRBJ2-1,TRBV6-1,few,CASSEDRDEQFF,TGTGCCAGCAGTGAGGACAGGGATGAGCAGTTCTTC
NA,TRBJ1-5,TRBV25-1,NA,CASRFSFEGQPQHF,TGTGCCAGCAGGTTTAGTTTTGAGGGGCAGCCCCAGCATTTT
NA,TRBJ2-3,TRBV25-1,few,CASVPWTADTQYF,TGTGCCAGTGTCCCCTGGACGGCAGATACGCAGTATTTT
NA,TRBJ2-1,TRBV14,many,CASSQVTSSYNEQFF,TGTGCCAGCAGCCAAGTTACAAGCTCCTACAATGAGCAGTTCTTC
TRBD2,TRBJ2-3,TRBV5-6,NA,CASRRLAGVTSTDAQYF,TGTGCCAGCAGGCGACTAGCGGGTGTGACTAGCACAGATGCGCAGTATTTT
NA,TRBJ1-2,TRBV7-2,NA,CASSLAHGSQSNYGYTF,TGTGCCAGCAGCTTAGCGCATGGGTCCCAATCTAACTATGGCTACACCTTC
NA,TRBJ2-3,TRBV9,NA,CASSVAAGPYNTDTQYF,TGTGCCAGCAGCGTAGCGGCAGGGCCTTACAACACAGATACGCAGTATTTT
TRBD2,TRBJ2-5,TRBV2,NA,CASSTRLAEPQETQYF,TGTGCCAGCAGTACTCGACTAGCGGAACCTCAAGAGACCCAGTACTTC
TRBD1,TRBJ1-2,TRBV18,NA,CASLGQGARGYTF,TGTGCCAGCCTGGGACAGGGGGCGCGAGGCTACACCTTC
TRBD1,TRBJ1-2,TRBV7-3,NA,CASSPGDRANYGYTF,TGTGCCAGCAGCCCGGGGGACAGAGCTAACTATGGCTACACCTTC
NA,TRBJ2-2,TRBV4-2,NA,CASRPGDSGSGELFF,TGTGCCAGCAGACCCGGAGATAGCGGCTCGGGGGAGCTGTTTTTT
NA,TRBJ2-3,TRBV25-1,NA,CASASTSSSQYF,TGTGCCAGCGCCAGTACGAGCTCGTCGCAGTATTTT
TRBD1,TRBJ2-2,TRBV7-3,NA,CASSSRVQGETGELFF,TGTGCCAGCAGCTCACGGGTCCAGGGGGAAACCGGGGAGCTGTTTTTT
NA,TRBJ1-2,TRBV12-3/TRBV12-4,NA,CASSLKTLSNYGYTF,TGTGCCAGCAGTCTAAAAACACTGTCTAACTATGGCTACACCTTC
NA,TRBJ2-1,TRBV7-3,few,CASSFRANEQFF,TGTGCCAGCAGCTTCCGAGCCAATGAGCAGTTCTTC
TRBD1,TRBJ1-1,TRBV5-5,NA,CASRGGTGTAFF,TGTGCCAGCAGGGGGGGGACAGGGACAGCTTTCTTT
NA,TRBJ1-5,TRBV12-3/TRBV12-4,NA,CASSFGQPNQPQHF,TGTGCCAGCAGTTTTGGACAGCCTAATCAGCCCCAGCATTTT
TRBD2,TRBJ2-3,TRBV29-1,few,CSVRRGAGTDTQYF,TGCAGCGTTAGGCGGGGGGCGGGAACAGATACGCAGTATTTT
TRBD2,TRBJ2-5,TRBV20-1,NA,CSASITSGEETQYF,TGCAGTGCTAGTATCACTAGCGGGGAAGAGACCCAGTACTTC
TRBD1,TRBJ1-2,TRBV6-1,NA,CASSGQGKRGYTF,TGTGCCAGCAGTGGACAGGGGAAGCGTGGCTACACCTTC
TRBD2,TRBJ2-7,TRBV20-1,NA,CSAARAGDPPEQYF,TGCAGTGCTGCCCGGGCGGGAGACCCCCCCGAGCAGTACTTC
TRBD2,TRBJ2-3,TRBV9,NA,CASNVDAGGPDTQYF,TGTGCCAGCAACGTAGATGCGGGGGGGCCAGATACGCAGTATTTT
TRBD1,TRBJ2-3,TRBV6-1,NA,CASRGQEALGTDTQYF,TGTGCCAGCAGGGGACAGGAAGCTCTGGGCACAGATACGCAGTATTTT
NA,TRBJ2-3,TRBV11-1,NA,CASSLEGAYYTSTDTQYF,TGTGCCAGCAGCTTAGAGGGTGCTTATTATACTAGCACAGATACGCAGTATTTT
TRBD2,TRBJ2-2,TRBV29-1,few,CSVDGGGTGELFF,TGCAGCGTTGACGGGGGGGGCACCGGGGAGCTGTTTTTT
NA,TRBJ2-5,TRBV20-1,NA,CSASGGGNEQYF,TGCAGTGCTAGCGGGGGTGGCAATGAGCAGTACTTC
NA,TRBJ2-7,TRBV4-2,many,CASSQESTTYEQYF,TGTGCCAGCAGCCAAGAGTCCACGACCTACGAGCAGTACTTC
NA,TRBJ2-6,TRBV12-3/TRBV12-4,NA,CASSLVPRDDGANVLTF,TGTGCCAGCAGTTTAGTCCCCAGGGATGATGGGGCCAACGTCCTGACTTTC
TRBD2,TRBJ2-1,TRBV6-1,NA,CATRTSGGYNEQFF,TGTGCCACAAGAACTAGCGGGGGGTACAATGAGCAGTTCTTC
NA,TRBJ2-2,TRBV6-2/TRBV6-3,NA,CASEGNVEELFF,TGTGCCAGCGAAGGGAACGTCGAGGAGCTGTTTTTT
TRBD1,TRBJ1-4,TRBV5-1,NA,CASSLAGTGGPYVNEKLFF,TGCGCCAGCAGCTTGGCCGGGACAGGGGGCCCGTATGTTAATGAAAAACTGTTTTTT
TRBD1,TRBJ2-3,TRBV7-3,many,CASSLTGGGTDTQYF,TGTGCCAGCAGCTTAACAGGGGGCGGCACAGATACGCAGTATTTT
TRBD1,TRBJ1-4,TRBV12-3/TRBV12-4,once,CASLGQTGGEKLFF,TGTGCCAGCCTCGGTCAGACAGGGGGTGAAAAACTGTTTTTT
NA,TRBJ2-7,TRBV10-3,NA,CAISQASQGYNEQYF,TGTGCCATCAGTCAGGCCAGCCAGGGCTACAATGAGCAGTACTTC
NA,TRBJ2-7,TRBV6-5,many,CASSYRGKPYEQYF,TGTGCCAGCAGTTACAGGGGGAAACCCTACGAGCAGTACTTC
NA,TRBJ2-5,TRBV6-5,few,CASSYTGKSRETQYF,TGTGCCAGCAGTTATACGGGGAAGTCTCGGGAGACCCAGTACTTC
NA,TRBJ2-3,TRBV4-3,NA,CASSQNQVGGTDTQYF,TGCGCCAGCAGCCAAAATCAGGTCGGGGGCACAGATACGCAGTATTTT